These T cell receptor beta chains were read from a single sample in a study of PD-L1 blockade in urothelial cancer. The protocol was immunoSEQ multiplex PCR, while the TCRdb copy is restricted to in-frame clones and leaves out a portion. The top ten clones hold more than 3.5% of a sample with about 74,000 clones, 90% of them seen once. The sample here was PBMCs, taken around atezolizumab (anti-PD-L1) treatment. Every receptor here comes from a man between 65 and 85 years old with urothelial cancer. Both conserved end residues are trimmed from each CDR3. A D gene is named only where the DNA matches it firmly.

j_gene,d_gene,v_gene,CDR3aa
TRBJ2-7,.,TRBV13,ASSPPGSYEQY
TRBJ2-2,TRBD2,TRBV29-1,SVEDKREGPNGELF
TRBJ2-7,TRBD2,TRBV6-6,ASSSGLAGNH
TRBJ2-1,.,TRBV7-2,ASSLGGGILMNEQF
TRBJ2-7,.,TRBV28,ASSLSGASGYEQY
TRBJ2-3,TRBD1,TRBV4-1,ASSLQGQGAADTQY
TRBJ2-1,.,TRBV27,ASSSTSWGEQF
TRBJ2-3,.,TRBV7-3,ASSLYGDTQY
TRBJ2-5,.,TRBV2,ASSEDGAPETQY
TRBJ2-3,TRBD1,TRBV10-3,AISGTGGSGARTDTQY